This entry lists 32 T cell receptor beta chains sequenced from one sample in a study of Ad26.COV2.S vaccination and SARS-CoV-2 variants. Some clones are missing from TCRdb's copy, which holds only in-frame ones; the method was immunoSEQ multiplex PCR. The table includes 85,000 to 120,000 clones, around 80% detected once. The sample in question was peripheral blood, obtained after recovery from COVID-19. These receptors were obtained from a human donor who had recovered from COVID-19.

The genes are TRBV12-3 or TRBV12-4 and TRBJ1-2; no clear D. V was cut by 3 bases and J by 5 bases, with 10 bases left in between. The CDR3 totals 13 residues. Written as DNA, the CDR3 is TGTGCCAGCAGTTTTGGCAAGGCATATGGCTACACCTTC. Protein product: CASSFGKAYGYTF.

This chain joins TRBV7-6 and TRBJ2-7; possibly TRBD1 for D (6 bases). V gave up 1 base and J gave up 2 bases, with 9 bases separating them. Germline V gives CDR1 SGHVS, CDR2 FNYEAQ. The CDR3 has 14 amino acids. The CDR3 nucleotides read TGTGCCAGCAGCTTAGGAGGGGGAACCTACGAGCAGTACTTC. Translated, it gives CASSLGGGTYEQYF.

In its sample, this clone was seen a few times. This rearrangement joins TRBV18 to TRBJ1-6; D is undetermined. V dropped 5 bases and J dropped 0 bases, with 11 bases sitting between them. CDR3 length: 16 residues. Germline values: CDR1 KGHSH, CDR2 LQKENI. DNA of the CDR3: TGTGCCAGCTCAGCTCGGGTCGCCTCCTATAATTCACCCCTCCACTTT. It yields the protein CASSARVASYNSPLHF.

This sequence joins TRBV20-1 and TRBJ1-2; no clear D gene. Germline CDR1 reads DFQATT; CDR2 reads SNEGSKA (reference sequence). The CDR3 runs to 11 residues. V shed 0 bases and J shed 7 bases, with 6 bases lying between them. The DNA for the CDR3 is TGCAGTGCTAGAGAACCAAGTGGCTACACCTTC. Translated: CSAREPSGYTF.

A few counts support this clone. This rearrangement joins TRBV19 to TRBJ2-1; D might be TRBD2 (6 bases). The CDR3 length is 14 residues. CDR1 LNHDA and CDR2 SQIVND come from the germline V gene (reference sequence). V lost 8 bases and J 6 bases, leaving 17 bases between the germline ends. As DNA, the CDR3 is TGTGCCAGTGGGGGACTGAACACTTTCAATGAGCAGTTCTTC. Translated: CASGGLNTFNEQFF.

This clone was counted a few times. The chain links TRBV5-4 to TRBJ1-2, with D perhaps matching TRBD1 (5 bases). The V end was cut by 4 bases, the J end by 1 base, with 14 bases between. The CDR3 runs to 15 residues. In germline, CDR1 is SGHNT, CDR2 YYREEE (reference sequence). This CDR3 reads CASSQSWGNNYGYTF. CDR3 nucleotides: TGTGCCAGCAGCCAATCGTGGGGGAATAACTATGGCTACACCTTC.

The rearrangement links TRBV28 to TRBJ2-7; D is unclear. The CDR3 sequence is 14 residues long. Germline V CDR1 and CDR2: MDHEN, SYDVKM. The V end lost 3 bases, the J end lost 0 bases, and 9 bases lay between the germline ends. For the CDR3, the DNA is TGTGCCAGCAGTTTGGGCAGCTCCTCCTACGAGCAGTACTTC. Translating gives CASSLGSSSYEQYF.

The chain combines TRBV6-1 with TRBJ1-1; possibly TRBD1 for D (6 bases). From germline, CDR1 is MNHNS and CDR2 SASEGT. V lost 2 bases and J lost 8, with 9 bases in between. The CDR3 covers 12 residues. In DNA form, the CDR3 reads TGTGCCAGCAGTGAACGGGGGCGGGAAGCTTTCTTT. Protein product: CASSERGREAFF.

The rearrangement joins TRBV19 to TRBJ2-7; a weak D match, TRBD1 (5 bases). Deletions cut 4 bases from V and 3 bases from J, with 13 bases between. The CDR3 has 14 residues. Germline CDR1 reads LNHDA; CDR2 reads SQIVND (reference sequence). CDR3 sequence reads: CASSTTSDSYEQYF. Here the CDR3 DNA reads TGTGCCAGTAGTACCACCTCCGACAGCTACGAGCAGTACTTC.

The chain carries TRBV24-1 and TRBJ2-7; D gene unclear. V was shortened by 2 bases and J by 6 bases, with 4 bases between the two germline ends. Germline CDR1 is KGHDR and CDR2 is SFDVKD. This CDR3 contains 11 residues. In DNA, the CDR3 is TGTGCCACCAGTGATTATACCGAGCAGTACTTC. This codes for CATSDYTEQYF.

Details on this clone: Other nucleotide sequences in the sample specify the same CDR3. The chain joins TRBV25-1 to TRBJ2-1, with TRBD1 identical over 9 bases. CDR3 length: 15 residues. Germline CDR1 MGHDK, CDR2 SYGVNS. V trimming: 3 bases; J trimming: 0 bases; junction bases outside the gene matches: 0. CDR3 sequence (DNA): TGTGCCAGCAGTGAGACAGGGGGCTCCTACAATGAGCAGTTCTTC. Encoded protein: CASSETGGSYNEQFF.

V usage is TRBV24-1 and J usage is TRBJ1-2; D is uncertain. V shed 6 bases and J shed 2 bases, with 6 bases lying between them. Germline loops: CDR1 KGHDR, CDR2 SFDVKD. The CDR3 is 12 residues long. The CDR3 loop reads CATSRSNYGYTF. The CDR3 nucleotides read TGTGCCACCAGTCGCTCAAACTATGGCTACACCTTC.

This chain uses TRBV25-1 with TRBJ2-3, with 8 bases identical to TRBD2. CDR3 length: 15 amino acids. Germline CDR1 is MGHDK and CDR2 is SYGVNS. J lost 6 bases, V lost 4 bases, and 9 bases had no gene match. CDR3 nucleotides: TGTGCCAGCAGTGCTACGGGGGGGCAGGGTGATACGCAGTATTTT. Residues: CASSATGGQGDTQYF.

V is TRBV29-1 and J is TRBJ2-1; TRBD2 agrees at 15 bases. CDR1 is SQVTM and CDR2 is ANQGSEA in the germline V gene. This CDR3 spans 15 amino acids. With V trimmed by 5 bases and J by 6 bases, 5 bases remained unmatched. The CDR3 loop reads CSVLLGLAGGNEQFF. The CDR3 DNA reads TGCAGCGTTCTCCTGGGACTAGCGGGGGGCAATGAGCAGTTCTTC.

The chain carries TRBV4-1 and TRBJ2-7; 8 nucleotides match TRBD1. J gave up 6 bases and V 4 bases, and 17 bases lay outside the gene matches. This CDR3 spans 17 amino acids. The V gene's germline CDR1 is MGHRA and CDR2 YSYEKL. CDR3 nucleotides: TGCGCCAGCAGCCCGGGACCCTTGCGGCCAGGGGGCGGCGAGCAGTACTTC. It codes for CASSPGPLRPGGGEQYF.

CDR3 DNA sequence: TGCGCCAGCAGCCAAGACAGGGGGCGAGAGACCCAGTACTTC. It is translated as CASSQDRGRETQYF. The V gene is TRBV4-3, the J gene TRBJ2-5, with TRBD1 identical over 8 bases. Germline CDR1 LGHNA, CDR2 YSLEER. Trimming took 0 bases from V and 4 from J; bases not matched to a gene: 1. The CDR3 covers 14 residues.

The chain is built from TRBV7-3 and TRBJ2-3, with D possibly matching TRBD1 (5 bases). Germline V gene data show CDR1 as SGHTA and CDR2 as FQGTGA. The CDR3 has 15 amino acids. The ends were cut back, 1 base at V and 3 bases at J, with 11 bases in the middle. The CDR3 loop reads CASSLMGHRTDTQYF. CDR3 DNA: TGTGCCAGCAGCTTAATGGGCCACAGGACAGATACGCAGTATTTT. The entire variable domain, with the rest obtained from reference TRBV7-3 and TRBJ2-3, is as follows: GAGVSQTPSNKVTEKGKYVELRCDPISGHTALYWYRQSLGQGPEFLIYFQGTGAADDSGLPNDRFFAVRPEGSVSTLKIQRTERGDSAVYLCASSLMGHRTDTQYFGPGTRLTVL.

The chain combines TRBV7-6 with TRBJ1-6; 8 bases map to TRBD1. V lost 5 bases to trimming and J lost 0 bases; unmatched junction nucleotides: 3. Germline-derived CDR1 and CDR2 are SGHVS and FNYEAQ. The CDR3 length is 16 residues. The CDR3 region is CASSLGQGSYNSPLHF. In DNA form, the CDR3 reads TGTGCCAGCAGCCTTGGACAGGGCTCCTATAATTCACCCCTCCACTTT.

DNA of the CDR3: TGTGCCAGCAGGGGGACAGGTACGGGTAACACTGAAGCTTTCTTT. The encoded protein is CASRGTGTGNTEAFF. V usage is TRBV28 and J usage is TRBJ1-1; 8 positions agree with TRBD1. V gave up 6 bases and J gave up 2 bases; unmatched junction bases: 8. Germline-derived CDR1 and CDR2 are MDHEN and SYDVKM. This CDR3 spans 15 amino acids.

Only one count was recorded for this clone. The genes are TRBV14 and TRBJ1-3; D is uncertain. This CDR3 has 15 amino acids. V was clipped by 1 base and J by 0 bases, with 7 bases between them. CDR1 and CDR2 (germline): SGHDN, FVKESK. The CDR3 spells CASSQVSFSGNTIYF. In nucleotides, the CDR3 is TGTGCCAGCAGCCAAGTCAGTTTCTCTGGAAACACCATATATTTT.

The chain employs TRBV6-4 and TRBJ1-5; possibly TRBD1 for D (6 bases). The CDR3 runs to 17 residues. From germline, CDR1 is MRHNA and CDR2 SNTAGT. Trimming took 3 bases from V and 2 from J, leaving 17 bases between them. The CDR3 DNA is TGTGCCAGCAGTGAGGGGGACAAGGAGCGCCGCAATCAGCCCCAGCATTTT. Residues: CASSEGDKERRNQPQHF.

The V and J genes are TRBV5-1 and TRBJ2-7; D is possibly TRBD2 (5 bases). From germline, CDR1 is SGHRS and CDR2 YFSETQ. V dropped 7 bases and J dropped 0 bases, with 17 bases sitting between them. This CDR3 region has 15 residues. The CDR3: CASREGLVSSYEQYF. For the CDR3, the DNA is TGCGCCAGCCGGGAAGGGCTCGTCAGCTCCTACGAGCAGTACTTC.

This sequence joins TRBV6-1 and TRBJ2-3, with 8 bases matching TRBD1. V lost 3 bases to trimming and J lost 6 bases; unmatched junction nucleotides: 8. Germline loops: CDR1 MNHNS, CDR2 SASEGT. The CDR3 consists of 15 residues. DNA of the CDR3: TGTGCCAGCAGTGATTCCCCAGGGGGCCGTGATACGCAGTATTTT. This sequence encodes CASSDSPGGRDTQYF.

The rearrangement uses TRBV5-4 and TRBJ2-5; TRBD1 is a possible D gene (6 bases). The germline gives CDR1 SGHNT, CDR2 YYREEE (reference sequence). Trimming stripped 0 bases from V and 1 base from J, with 7 bases between. This CDR3 has 14 residues. This CDR3 is CASSLEGGQETQYF. The CDR3 DNA is TGTGCCAGCAGCTTGGAAGGGGGCCAAGAGACCCAGTACTTC.

The rearrangement links TRBV19 to TRBJ1-2; D is perhaps TRBD1 (6 bases). The V end was cut by 4 bases, the J end by 5 bases, with 14 bases between. CDR1 is LNHDA, CDR2 SQIVND, per germline (reference sequence). This CDR3 is built from 14 residues. As DNA, the CDR3 is TGTGCCAGTAGTACCTCCTACAGGGCGTATGGCTACACCTTC. It encodes CASSTSYRAYGYTF.

The rearrangement uses TRBV5-5 and TRBJ2-7; 7 bases agree with TRBD1. This CDR3 has 12 amino acids. Trimming cost V 5 bases and J 4 bases; bases outside gene matches: 3. Per the germline V gene, CDR1 is SGHKS and CDR2 is YYEKEE (reference sequence). This chain's CDR3 is CASRTDRYEQYF. CDR3 bases: TGTGCCAGCAGGACGGACAGGTACGAGCAGTACTTC. Filled out from reference TRBV5-5 and TRBJ2-7, the complete variable domain reads DAGVTQSPTHLIKTRGQQVTLRCSPISGHKSVSWYQQVLGQGPQFIFQYYEKEERGRGNFPDRFSARQFPNYSSELNVNALLLGDSALYLCASRTDRYEQYFGPGTRLTVT.

The rearrangement joins TRBV28 to TRBJ1-2, with D possibly matching TRBD1 (6 bases). Germline assignment: CDR1 MDHEN and CDR2 SYDVKM. The CDR3 is 16 residues long. The V end was cut by 4 bases, the J end by 2 bases, with 17 bases between. CDR3 region: CASSSYPVDRNYGYTF. The CDR3 bases are TGTGCCAGCAGTTCATACCCGGTGGACAGAAACTATGGCTACACCTTC.

This chain links TRBV5-4 with TRBJ1-6; 9 bases line up with TRBD1. The trim removed 4 bases at V and 8 bases at J, leaving 7 bases unmatched. CDR1 SGHNT and CDR2 YYREEE come from the germline V gene (reference sequence). This CDR3 is 15 amino acids long. Here the CDR3 reads CASSLEGQGYSPLHF. The CDR3 nucleotides are TGTGCCAGCAGCCTGGAGGGACAGGGTTATTCACCCCTCCACTTT. The complete variable domain, with remaining parts taken from reference TRBV5-4 and TRBJ1-6, reads ETGVTQSPTHLIKTRGQQVTLRCSSQSGHNTVSWYQQALGQGPQFIFQYYREEENGRGNFPPRFSGLQFPNYSSELNVNALELDDSALYLCASSLEGQGYSPLHFGNGTRLTVT.

The CDR3 DNA reads TGTGCCAGCCGGGGGACAGCTAGCACAGATACGCAGTATTTT. This translates into CASRGTASTDTQYF. This rearrangement joins TRBV6-6 to TRBJ2-3; maybe TRBD1 (7 bases). Germline lookup yields CDR1 MNHNY and CDR2 SVGAGI (reference sequence). Trimming cost V 8 bases and J 0 bases, with 12 bases left between them. The CDR3 spans 14 residues.

This clone occurred a few times. The genes are TRBV3-1 (or the pseudogene TRBV3-2) and TRBJ1-5; the D gene is possibly TRBD1 (5 bases). V was shortened by 4 bases and J by 0 bases, with 10 bases between the two germline ends. This CDR3 contains 15 residues. Germline V gene lookup returns CDR1 LGHDT and CDR2 YNNKEL (reference sequence). This CDR3 is CASSLGLNSNQPQHF. CDR3 DNA: TGTGCCAGCAGCCTGGGACTGAATAGCAATCAGCCCCAGCATTTT.

This chain links TRBV6-5 with TRBJ1-1; 7 bases align to TRBD1. CDR1 and CDR2 from the germline V gene are MNHEY and SVGAGI. With V trimmed by 7 bases and J by 4 bases, 0 bases remained unmatched. The CDR3 is made up of 11 amino acids. CDR3 amino acids: CASNRGTEAFF. For the CDR3, the DNA is TGTGCCAGCAACAGGGGCACTGAAGCTTTCTTT.

The genes are TRBV19 and TRBJ1-1; unclear D gene. Between the trimmed V and J ends, which lost 8 bases and 1 base, there was a span of 11 bases. Germline V gives CDR1 LNHDA, CDR2 SQIVND (reference sequence). The CDR3 loop spans 13 amino acids. The CDR3: CASRVRGNTEAFF. CDR3 in DNA: TGTGCCAGTCGGGTGCGGGGGAACACTGAAGCTTTCTTT. Looking up the rest from reference TRBV19 and TRBJ1-1 gives the full variable domain: DGGITQSPKYLFRKEGQNVTLSCEQNLNHDAMYWYRQDPGQGLRLIYYSQIVNDFQKGDIAEGYSVSREKKESFPLTVTSAQKNPTAFYLCASRVRGNTEAFFGQGTRLTVV.